The 14 T cell receptor beta chains presented below share a single source sample, sequenced in a study of cytomegalovirus exposure and HLA in healthy donors. A multiplex PCR was run with 60 Vbeta primers and 13 Jbeta primers. The assay was immunoSEQ multiplex PCR, and TCRdb's table has in-frame clones only and misses some. Its table records roughly 74,000 clones. Material for sequencing was PBMCs. The receptors were sampled from a female donor in good health and CMV-seropositive.

The chain recombines TRBV27 with TRBJ2-7, with TRBD1 matching over 9 bases. With V trimmed by 8 bases and J by 0 bases, 11 bases remained unmatched. This CDR3 is 16 amino acids long. CDR1 and CDR2 from the germline V gene are MNHEY and SMNVEV (reference sequence). Here the CDR3 DNA reads TGTGCCAGCGCTATGCGCCCGGGACAGGGCTCCTACGAGCAGTACTTC. Protein: CASAMRPGQGSYEQYF.

The rearrangement joins TRBV18 to TRBJ2-5, with 14 positions matching TRBD2. From germline, CDR1 is KGHSH and CDR2 LQKENI. There are 18 residues in the CDR3. J was trimmed by 5 bases and V by 0 bases; bases with no gene match: 8. CDR3 amino acids: CASSPPTTSGRAGETQYF. The CDR3 nucleotides are TGTGCCAGCTCACCACCGACGACTAGCGGGAGGGCCGGGGAGACCCAGTACTTC.

The chain has TRBV29-1 and TRBJ2-7, with TRBD2 as a possible D gene (6 bases). CDR1 SQVTM and CDR2 ANQGSEA come from the germline V gene. This CDR3 comprises 16 residues. V was trimmed by 4 bases and J by 1 base, leaving 20 bases between them. The CDR3 DNA is TGCAGCGTTGGGTCCCTCAGCGGGCGTAGATCCTACGAGCAGTACTTC. It yields the protein CSVGSLSGRRSYEQYF.

The chain is built from TRBV4-3 and TRBJ1-2, with a possible D match to TRBD1 (6 bases). The CDR3 has 14 residues. Between the trimmed V and J ends, which lost 0 bases and 4 bases, there was a span of 9 bases. Per germline, CDR1 LGHNA and CDR2 YSLEER. The CDR3 protein is CASSQEGASYGYTF. CDR3 in DNA: TGCGCCAGCAGCCAAGAGGGGGCCAGCTATGGCTACACCTTC.

J is TRBJ1-5 and V is TRBV6-5, with 8 bases aligning to TRBD1. J lost 6 bases, V lost 5 bases, and 6 bases had no gene match. The CDR3 totals 14 residues. Germline V gene sequence: CDR1 MNHEY, CDR2 SVGAGI. As DNA, the CDR3 is TGTGCCAGCAGTCTGGGACAGGTGGGTCAGCCCCAGCATTTT. Its protein product is CASSLGQVGQPQHF.

The gene calls are TRBV15 and TRBJ1-2; no reliable D call. Per the germline V gene, CDR1 is LNHNV and CDR2 is YYDKDF (reference sequence). The ends were cut back, 0 bases at V and 3 bases at J, with 8 bases in the middle. The CDR3 has 14 amino acids. CDR3 amino acids: CATSREVLDYGYTF. Written as DNA, the CDR3 is TGTGCCACCAGCAGAGAGGTGCTAGACTATGGCTACACCTTC.

The chain recombines TRBV5-6 with TRBJ2-1; 11 nucleotides align to TRBD2. CDR3 length: 16 amino acids. Germline V gives CDR1 SGHDT, CDR2 YYEEEE. V lost 1 base, J lost 8 bases, and 8 bases stayed unmatched. CDR3 bases: TGTGCCAGCAGCTTGTTGCGACTAGCGGGATCGTATGAGCAGTTCTTC. It translates to CASSLLRLAGSYEQFF.

This sequence joins TRBV28 and TRBJ2-7; 8 nucleotides line up with TRBD1. CDR1 MDHEN and CDR2 SYDVKM come from the germline V gene. The J segment lost 5 bases and the V segment lost 4 bases, leaving 10 bases of the junction unmatched. This CDR3 contains 15 residues. The DNA for the CDR3 is TGTGCCAGCAGTTCCGCCCAGGGGGCGTATGACGAGCAGTACTTC. Residues: CASSSAQGAYDEQYF.

The chain joins TRBV4-3 to TRBJ1-3; D gene uncertain. The CDR3 has 13 amino acids. Germline V CDR1 and CDR2: LGHNA, YSLEER. V was cut by 4 bases and J by 2 bases, with 6 bases left in between. The DNA for the CDR3 is TGCGCCAGCAGCCTAAGCACTGGAAACACCATATATTTT. Its translation is CASSLSTGNTIYF.

The chain has TRBV19 and TRBJ2-7; possible D gene TRBD2, 5 bases. Trimming took 3 bases from V and 3 from J, leaving 15 bases between them. The V gene's germline CDR1 is LNHDA and CDR2 SQIVND (reference sequence). This CDR3 has 15 amino acids. The CDR3 sequence is CASSIRVSGGYEQYF. DNA of the CDR3: TGTGCCAGTAGTATCCGCGTGAGTGGAGGCTACGAGCAGTACTTC. The variable domain in full, completed from reference TRBV19 and TRBJ2-7, reads DGGITQSPKYLFRKEGQNVTLSCEQNLNHDAMYWYRQDPGQGLRLIYYSQIVNDFQKGDIAEGYSVSREKKESFPLTVTSAQKNPTAFYLCASSIRVSGGYEQYFGPGTRLTVT.

The chain carries TRBV28 and TRBJ2-3; TRBD1 might be the D (6 bases). From germline, CDR1 is MDHEN and CDR2 SYDVKM. V was clipped by 3 bases and J by 0 bases, with 13 bases between them. The CDR3 contains 16 residues. The CDR3 nucleotides read TGTGCCAGCAGTTTCCCCCACAGGGTTAGCACAGATACGCAGTATTTT. It specifies CASSFPHRVSTDTQYF.

The rearrangement links TRBV6-1 to TRBJ1-5, with D uncertain. The V gene's germline CDR1 is MNHNS and CDR2 SASEGT. V was pared by 4 bases and J by 3 bases, with 10 bases between. The CDR3 spans 14 residues. The CDR3 coding sequence is TGTGCCAGCAGTGCAGAAAATCCCAATCAGCCCCAGCATTTT. This gives the protein CASSAENPNQPQHF.

This chain links TRBV7-9 with TRBJ2-7; the match to TRBD2 covers 11 bases. The CDR3 has 15 amino acids. After removal of 5 bases from V and 1 base from J, the junction contained 4 bases not matched to a gene. CDR1 is SEHNR and CDR2 is FQNEAQ in the germline V gene (reference sequence). DNA for the CDR3: TGTGCCAGCAGCCCGGGACTAGCGGCTTCCTACGAGCAGTACTTC. Protein: CASSPGLAASYEQYF.

This sequence joins TRBV5-6 and TRBJ2-5; 9 bases fit TRBD2. The tail of the sequence fits TRBJ2-7 better, so the J call may be wrong. There are 14 residues in the CDR3. The germline V gene encodes CDR1 SGHDT and CDR2 YYEEEE. The CDR3 sequence: CASSFPGLANEQYF. For the CDR3, the DNA is TGTGCCAGCAGCTTTCCCGGACTAGCGAACGAGCAGTACTTC.